This is a list of T cell receptor beta chains from one sample in a study of blood T cell repertoires in COVID-19. TCRdb's copy holds only in-frame clones and misses some; the assay was immunoSEQ multiplex PCR. The sample has fewer than 200,000 clones, approximately 82% seen once. The sequenced sample was peripheral blood. The receptors shown here come from a woman aged 40-49 years with COVID-19, enrolled during active disease. Each CDR3 is given with its conserved first and last residue. A D gene is named only where the DNA matches it firmly. Expanded clones are given a class, and other clones once, few, many or no size at all.

V	D	J	size	DNA	CDR3
TRBV9	TRBD2	TRBJ2-5	once	TGTGCCAGCACCCGGGGGGGGGCGAAGGAGACCCAGTACTTC	CASTRGGAKETQYF
TRBV27	TRBD1	TRBJ2-7	.	TGTGCCAGCAGTTTACTGACAGGGTCCTACGAGCAGTACTTC	CASSLLTGSYEQYF
TRBV7-3	.	TRBJ1-1	.	TGTGCCAGCAGCAAAGACACCTTGGGTGAAGCTTTCTTT	CASSKDTLGEAFF
TRBV5-4	TRBD1	TRBJ2-7	.	TGTGCCAGCAGCCGTTATCAGGGGGATGGCGACGAGCAGTACTTC	CASSRYQGDGDEQYF
TRBV19	.	TRBJ2-3	.	TGTGCCAGTAGTATAGACAGGTTTAGAGATACGCAGTATTTT	CASSIDRFRDTQYF
TRBV5-6	.	TRBJ2-5	.	TGTGCCAGCAGCTTGGTAGAGAGGGTAGAGACCCAGTACTTC	CASSLVERVETQYF
TRBV29-1	TRBD2	TRBJ2-3	once	TGCAGCACAGCGGGGGGCGTCAGCACAGATACGCAGTATTTT	CSTAGGVSTDTQYF
TRBV27	TRBD2	TRBJ2-7	few	TGTGCCAGCAGAACTAGCGGGAGTTACGAGCAGTACTTC	CASRTSGSYEQYF
TRBV19	.	TRBJ1-5	.	TGTGCCAGTAGTATAGAGGGGGGAAAGAATCAGCCCCAGCATTTT	CASSIEGGKNQPQHF
TRBV20-1	.	TRBJ1-5	few	TGCAGTGCTAGTGTGGGGGCTAGTAGCAATCAGCCCCAGCATTTT	CSASVGASSNQPQHF
TRBV27	.	TRBJ2-2	.	TGTGCCAGCAGTTTAGGGGCCGAATACACCGGGGAGCTGTTTTTT	CASSLGAEYTGELFF
TRBV30	.	TRBJ1-6	.	TGTGCCTGGAGTAATCCGGGACTCGGGAATTCACCCCTCCACTTT	CAWSNPGLGNSPLHF
TRBV27	TRBD1	TRBJ1-1	.	TGTGCCAGCAGTCCACAGGGGCGAATCGCTGAAGCTTTCTTT	CASSPQGRIAEAFF
TRBV9	.	TRBJ2-3	.	TGTGCCAGCACGCCAAGAGGGGGACATACGCAGTATTTT	CASTPRGGHTQYF
TRBV28	TRBD1	TRBJ1-3	.	TGTGCCAGCAGTTCATACAGGGGGAGGACTGGAAACACCATATATTTT	CASSSYRGRTGNTIYF
TRBV4-2	.	TRBJ1-3	once	TGTGCCAGCAGCCAATCCGGGACTACCTTTAGCTCTGGAAACACCATATATTTT	CASSQSGTTFSSGNTIYF
TRBV29-1	TRBD1	TRBJ1-3	.	TGCAGCGTACAGGGGAACGGAAACACCATATATTTT	CSVQGNGNTIYF
TRBV3-1/TRBV3-2	TRBD1	TRBJ1-2	.	TGTGCCAGCAGCCAAGCGGACAGGGGCCATGGCTACACCTTC	CASSQADRGHGYTF
TRBV10-1	.	TRBJ2-2	.	TGCGCCAGCAGTGAACAGTCGGTGAACACCGGGGAGCTGTTTTTT	CASSEQSVNTGELFF
TRBV27	TRBD2	TRBJ2-5	.	TGTGCCAGCAGTATGGGGACTAGCGGGAGTGAGACCCAGTACTTC	CASSMGTSGSETQYF
TRBV21-1	.	TRBJ2-1	.	TGTGCCAGAATAGGACCTAGCCAACAGCAGTTCTTC	CARIGPSQQQFF
TRBV9	.	TRBJ1-1	.	TGTGCCAGCAGCCGTCAGGTAATGAACACTGAAGCTTTCTTT	CASSRQVMNTEAFF
TRBV2	TRBD2	TRBJ2-3	.	TGTGCCAGCAGCTGGAGCGGGAGCGGGGCAGATACGCAGTATTTT	CASSWSGSGADTQYF
TRBV7-2	TRBD1	TRBJ1-1	once	TGTGCCAGCAGCTCTACAGGGGTCGTGAACACTGAAGCTTTCTTT	CASSSTGVVNTEAFF
TRBV6-5	TRBD1	TRBJ1-2	.	TGTGCCAGCAGTACAGGGGGCCGTGACTACACCTTC	CASSTGGRDYTF
TRBV27	.	TRBJ1-6	few	TGTGCCAGCACGTCTCAGGTGGTTTTGAATTCACCCCTCCACTTT	CASTSQVVLNSPLHF
TRBV12-3/TRBV12-4	TRBD1	TRBJ1-2	once	TGTGCCAGCAGGATAACAGGGGACTATGGCTACACCTTC	CASRITGDYGYTF
TRBV3-1/TRBV3-2	TRBD2	TRBJ2-3	.	TGTGCCAGCAGCCAGCCGGGACTAGCGGGATCCACAGATACGCAGTATTTT	CASSQPGLAGSTDTQYF
TRBV7-6	.	TRBJ2-1	.	TGTGCCAGCAGCTTAATCGCTCGACTAGGAGTCGATGAGCAGTTCTTC	CASSLIARLGVDEQFF
TRBV5-4	.	TRBJ2-5	.	TGTGCCAGCACCCTCGGCGGGCGGAAAGAGACCCAGTACTTC	CASTLGGRKETQYF
TRBV10-1	TRBD2	TRBJ2-2	many	TGCGCCAGCAGCCTGGGACTAGCGGGAAATACCGGGGAGCTGTTTTTT	CASSLGLAGNTGELFF
TRBV6-5	.	TRBJ2-1	.	TGTGCCAGCAGACCCCACAGGGGACTCAACAATGAGCAGTTCTTC	CASRPHRGLNNEQFF
TRBV6-1	TRBD1	TRBJ1-1	.	TGTGCCAGCAGTGAACACAGGGGTTTGACTGAAGCTTTCTTT	CASSEHRGLTEAFF
TRBV24-1	.	TRBJ2-5	once	TGTGCCACCAGTGATCCCAGGGGGGTAGGACGAGAGACCCAGTACTTC	CATSDPRGVGRETQYF
TRBV20-1	.	TRBJ1-4	many	TGCAGTGCTAGGAGTGTGTGGACAGTTCTTTTT	CSARSVWTVLF
TRBV5-1	TRBD2	TRBJ2-7	.	TGCGCCAGCAGCTTGGATGGGACTAGCGGGAGTATACAGTACTTC	CASSLDGTSGSIQYF
TRBV6-5	TRBD1	TRBJ2-7	.	TGTGCCAGCAGTAAGCCGGGACAGAGTTACGAGCAGTACTTC	CASSKPGQSYEQYF
TRBV24-1	.	TRBJ2-2	.	TGTGCCACCAGTGATTTGCTTGTCGGGGAGCTGTTTTTT	CATSDLLVGELFF
TRBV9	.	TRBJ1-6	.	TGTGCCAGCAGCACAGGCGACGGATATAATTCACCCCTCCACTTT	CASSTGDGYNSPLHF
TRBV5-1	TRBD2	TRBJ2-1	.	TGCGCCAGCAGAGATCTAGCGGGGGGCTACAATGAGCAGTTCTTC	CASRDLAGGYNEQFF
TRBV6-2/TRBV6-3	TRBD1	TRBJ1-5	.	TGTGCCAGCAGTCGTCCCGGGACAGGGGAACAGCCCCAGCATTTT	CASSRPGTGEQPQHF
TRBV3-1/TRBV3-2	.	TRBJ1-2	once	TGTGCCAGCAGCCAGGTGGACAGTACTATTTATGGCTACACCTTC	CASSQVDSTIYGYTF
TRBV7-8	TRBD1	TRBJ2-7	.	TGTGCCAGCAGCCGAGAAGGGACAGTCGCCTACGAGCAGTACTTC	CASSREGTVAYEQYF
TRBV3-1/TRBV3-2	.	TRBJ1-1	.	TGTGCCAGCAGCCAAACCGGACAGATGAACACTGAAGCTTTCTTT	CASSQTGQMNTEAFF
TRBV6-6	TRBD2	TRBJ2-5	.	TGTGCCAGCAGGACTAGCGGGGGGGAAGAGACCCAGTACTTC	CASRTSGGEETQYF
TRBV6-5	TRBD1	TRBJ1-4	few	TGTGCCAGCAGTTGGTTAGGGGGCGAGGGTGAAAAACTGTTTTTT	CASSWLGGEGEKLFF
TRBV5-4	.	TRBJ1-2	.	TGTGCCAGCAGCTTGTGGGGAGGGAATTTACATGGCTACACCTTC	CASSLWGGNLHGYTF
TRBV9	TRBD1	TRBJ1-6	once	TGTGCCAGCAGCGTAGCTACAGGGGGCGAATCACCCCTCCACTTT	CASSVATGGESPLHF
TRBV12-3/TRBV12-4	.	TRBJ2-3	.	TGTGCCAGCACAGGAGGGGGCCCAGATACGCAGTATTTT	CASTGGGPDTQYF
TRBV25-1	TRBD2	TRBJ2-3	.	TGTGCCAGCAGTCCAAGACTAGCTGTAACCTCAGATACGCAGTATTTT	CASSPRLAVTSDTQYF
TRBV7-3	TRBD2	TRBJ2-5	.	TGTGCCAGCAGCTCGCGCGGGGGACGGGGGGAGACCCAGTACTTC	CASSSRGGRGETQYF
TRBV3-1/TRBV3-2	.	TRBJ2-3	.	TGTGCCAGCAGCCGACAGGTCAGCACAGATACGCAGTATTTT	CASSRQVSTDTQYF
TRBV15	TRBD1	TRBJ2-3	.	TGTGCCACCAGCAGGGAAATGACAGGGGTCACAGATACGCAGTATTTT	CATSREMTGVTDTQYF
TRBV3-1/TRBV3-2	.	TRBJ2-7	.	TGTGCCAGCAGCCAAGGAGACCTGACTAGGCAGTACTTC	CASSQGDLTRQYF
TRBV5-8	.	TRBJ2-1	.	TGTGCCAGCAGCTCCGAGCGAGGTGAGCAGTTCTTC	CASSSERGEQFF
TRBV6-5	TRBD1	TRBJ1-4	few	TGTGCCAGCTCGATAACAGGGGGTGATGAAAAACTGTTTTTT	CASSITGGDEKLFF
TRBV7-9	.	TRBJ2-2	.	TGTGCCAGCAGCTTGACTCTCGGGGAGCTGTTTTTT	CASSLTLGELFF
TRBV2	TRBD1	TRBJ1-5	.	TGTGCCAGCAGACCTATGGGGACAGGGAATCAGCCCCAGCATTTT	CASRPMGTGNQPQHF
TRBV6-5	.	TRBJ2-3	.	TGTGCCAGTCGGGAAGCTAGCACAGATACGCAGTATTTT	CASREASTDTQYF
TRBV7-3	TRBD2	TRBJ2-2	.	TGTGCCAGCAGCTTGAATCAAGCGGGGGCTAACACCGGGGAGCTGTTTTTT	CASSLNQAGANTGELFF